Presented here are 8 T cell receptor beta chains from one specimen sequenced in a study of blood T cells in healthy people across ages. A second PCR of roughly 7 to 11 cycles used a sample-barcoded 5' primer and a J-beta primer mix. One entry per CDR3 protein results from TCRdb running MiXCR on the 5' RACE reads. The sample records approximately 360,000 distinct CDR3 sequences, more than 45% being singletons. The source material was blood. The origin of the receptors is a man between 60 and 75 years old in good health.

The chain uses TRBV4-3 and TRBJ2-7; 7 bases match TRBD2. After removal of 1 base from V and 4 bases from J, the junction contained 4 bases not matched to a gene. The CDR3 loop spans 14 amino acids. Germline lookup yields CDR1 LGHNA and CDR2 YSLEER. CDR3: CASSQGLAVYEQYF. The CDR3 coding sequence is TGCGCCAGCAGCCAAGGGCTAGCGGTGTACGAGCAGTACTTC.

This sequence joins TRBV11-2 and TRBJ2-7; D gene ambiguous. Germline assignment: CDR1 SGHAT and CDR2 FQNNGV. This CDR3 comprises 16 residues. V gave up 2 bases and J gave up 1 base, with 15 bases separating them. CDR3 DNA: TGTGCCAGCAGCTTAACGGATGTAAGGGTTTCCTACGAGCAGTACTTC. Its protein product is CASSLTDVRVSYEQYF.

Comment on this clonotype: The junction departs from germline at one end; a sequencing error may be responsible. V is TRBV2 and J is TRBJ2-3; weak D call: TRBD1 (6 bases). The CDR3 spans 14 residues. Germline CDR1 SNHLY, CDR2 FYNNEI. Here the CDR3 reads CASSENRRTDMQYF. The CDR3 coding sequence is TGTGCCAGCAGTGAAAACAGGAGGACAGATATGCAGTATTTT.

The chain recombines TRBV3-1 with TRBJ2-7, with 15 bases lining up with TRBD2. With the DNA end fitting TRBJ2-5 better, the J assignment may be wrong. Germline V gene lookup returns CDR1 LGHDT and CDR2 YNNKEL (reference sequence). The CDR3 sequence is 16 residues long. The CDR3 reads CASSQWTSGGEETQYF. The CDR3 DNA is TGTGCCAGCAGCCAGTGGACTAGCGGGGGGGAGGAGACCCAGTACTTC.

The chain couples TRBV19 to TRBJ2-6; D unclear. The germline CDR1 and CDR2 sequences are LNHDA and SQIVND (reference sequence). Trimming removed 9 bases from V and 3 bases from J, with 12 bases in between. The CDR3 has 14 amino acids. CDR3 protein: CASLTRGGANVLTF. DNA for the CDR3: TGTGCCAGCCTTACGCGCGGTGGGGCCAACGTCCTGACTTTC.

This clonotype was recorded only once. The gene calls are TRBV29-1 and TRBJ1-2, with D perhaps matching TRBD1 (5 bases). The length of the CDR3 is 11 residues. Per germline, CDR1 SQVTM and CDR2 ANQGSEA. The V end was cut by 5 bases, the J end by 7 bases, with 11 bases between. This chain's CDR3 is CSVQGIGGYTF. DNA for the CDR3: TGCAGCGTTCAGGGAATCGGTGGCTACACCTTC.

Only one count was recorded for this clonotype. V usage is TRBV18 and J usage is TRBJ2-1; 13 nucleotides line up with TRBD2. Germline V gene lookup returns CDR1 KGHSH and CDR2 LQKENI. V lost 0 bases to trimming and J lost 7 bases; unmatched junction nucleotides: 6. CDR3 length: 17 residues. The DNA for the CDR3 is TGTGCCAGCTCACCACCTGGACTAGCGGGAGTCGGTAATGAGCAGTTCTTC. As protein: CASSPPGLAGVGNEQFF.

This clonotype was observed many times. CDR3 nucleotides: TGTGCCACCAGTCGTAGCAGGCCGAACACCGGGGAGCTGTTTTTT. This codes for CATSRSRPNTGELFF. The chain has TRBV24-1 and TRBJ2-2; D uncertain. Trimming took off 6 bases at V and 0 bases at J, with 10 bases between the two ends. Germline-derived CDR1 and CDR2 are KGHDR and SFDVKD. The CDR3 runs 15 residues.